This TCR beta chain was captured by sequencing in a study of blood T cells in healthy people across ages. Study-wide points: Whereas aged donors had fewer naive CD4+ cells, long-lived donors had more of them and higher diversity. Diversity of TCR beta correlated strongly with naive T cell percentage.

The CDR3 runs 16 residues. The J segment lost 4 bases and the V segment lost 1 base, leaving 13 bases of the junction unmatched. The germline V gene encodes CDR1 DFQATT and CDR2 SNEGSKA (reference sequence). This clonotype occurred a few times. Its matching antigen is unknown. Sample-barcoded 5' priming and a J-beta primer mix drove a second PCR of 7 to 11 cycles. In TCRdb, the 5' RACE reads were re-called with MiXCR into one record per CDR3 protein. The sample contains 1.5 million to 2 million distinct CDR3 sequences, about two fifths of which appear only once. Sample: blood. The gene calls are TRBV20-1 and TRBJ2-7, with 7 bases that match TRBD1. This clonotype was obtained from a human donor in good health. The CDR3 bases are TGCAGTGCTAGAGTTAGCCGGATGGGCAGGGGGTACGAGCAGTACTTC. Its protein product is CSARVSRMGRGYEQYF.